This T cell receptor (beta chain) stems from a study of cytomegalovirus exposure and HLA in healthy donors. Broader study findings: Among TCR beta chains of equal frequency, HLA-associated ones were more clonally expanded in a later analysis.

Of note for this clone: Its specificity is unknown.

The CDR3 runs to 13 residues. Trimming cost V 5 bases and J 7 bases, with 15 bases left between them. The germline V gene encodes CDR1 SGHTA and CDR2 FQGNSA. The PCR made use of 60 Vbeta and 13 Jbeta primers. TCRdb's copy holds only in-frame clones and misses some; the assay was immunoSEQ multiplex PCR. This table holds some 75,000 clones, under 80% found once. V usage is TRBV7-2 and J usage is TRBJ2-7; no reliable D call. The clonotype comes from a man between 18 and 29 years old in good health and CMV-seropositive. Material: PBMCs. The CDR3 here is CASSQRKSPEQYF. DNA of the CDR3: TGTGCCAGCAGCCAAAGAAAAAGCCCGGAGCAGTACTTC.